Included here is one T cell receptor (beta chain) sequence, with context. Authors' methods: Amplified reference gene primers provided the basis for estimating nucleated cell counts. Generated by immunoSEQ multiplex PCR, the TCRdb table keeps only in-frame clones and is missing some. Clonal size and the V and J genes are those of that table, whereas D and trimming came from the DNA. The table has tens of thousands of clones, just over 85% seen once. The entry originates in a study of blood T cell repertoires in COVID-19. Study at large: Whether acute or convalescent, the COVID-19 samples came from the United States, Italy and Spain. T cells, B-cell-depleted T cells, or PBMCs supplied cDNA or gDNA.

The sequence came from a woman between 65 and 79 years old with acute or convalescent COVID-19. The sequencing input was peripheral blood.

The DNA of the CDR3 is TGTGCCAGTACTCAGGGACTAGCGGGAGAGCAGTACTTC. Protein sequence: CASTQGLAGEQYF. V gene TRBV19 combines with J gene TRBJ2-7; 13 nucleotides agree with TRBD2. Trimming took 7 bases from V and 7 from J; bases not matched to a gene: 4. CDR3 size: 13 residues. From germline, CDR1 is LNHDA and CDR2 SQIVND (reference sequence).